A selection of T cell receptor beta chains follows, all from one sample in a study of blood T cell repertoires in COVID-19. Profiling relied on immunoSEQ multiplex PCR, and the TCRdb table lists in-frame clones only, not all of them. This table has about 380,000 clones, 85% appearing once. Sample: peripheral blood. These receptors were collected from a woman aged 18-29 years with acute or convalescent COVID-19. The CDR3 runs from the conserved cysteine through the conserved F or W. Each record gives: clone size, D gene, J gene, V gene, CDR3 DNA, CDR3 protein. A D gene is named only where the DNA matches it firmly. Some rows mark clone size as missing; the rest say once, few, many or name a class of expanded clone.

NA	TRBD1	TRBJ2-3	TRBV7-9	TGTGCCAGCAGCCCGGGACAGAGTGCCACAGATACGCAGTATTTT	CASSPGQSATDTQYF
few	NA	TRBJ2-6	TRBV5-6	TGTGCCAGCAGCTCGGACATCGTCTCTGGGGCCAACGTCCTGACTTTC	CASSSDIVSGANVLTF
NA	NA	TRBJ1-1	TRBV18	TGTGCCAGCTCACCCCTGCGGGCAGCCCCGAACACTGAAGCTTTCTTT	CASSPLRAAPNTEAFF
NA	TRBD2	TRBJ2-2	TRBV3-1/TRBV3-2	TGTGCCAGCAGCCAAGTTTCTGCGGGGGGGAACACCGGGGAGCTGTTTTTT	CASSQVSAGGNTGELFF
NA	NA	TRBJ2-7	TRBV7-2	TGTGCCAGCAGCTTCGCTGGGGCCGGATACGAGCAGTACTTC	CASSFAGAGYEQYF
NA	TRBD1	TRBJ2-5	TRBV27	TGTGCCAGCAGTACACTCGTGACAGGGGGTTGGCAAGAGACCCAGTACTTC	CASSTLVTGGWQETQYF
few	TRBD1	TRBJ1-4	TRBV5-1	TGCGCCAGCAGCCCGGACGGACAGGGGGCAGAAAAACTGTTTTTT	CASSPDGQGAEKLFF
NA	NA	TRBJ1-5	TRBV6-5	TGTGCCAGCAGTTACTCCGGGGGACTAGATCAGCCCCAGCATTTT	CASSYSGGLDQPQHF
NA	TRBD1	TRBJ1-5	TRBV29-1	TGCAGCGCACGGACAGGGGATCAGCCCCAGCATTTT	CSARTGDQPQHF
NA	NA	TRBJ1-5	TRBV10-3	TGTGCCATCACTCACGGGTTAAACCTCCTAAATCAGCCCCAGCATTTT	CAITHGLNLLNQPQHF
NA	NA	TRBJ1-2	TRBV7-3	TGTGCCAGCAGCTTAACCCACACATCCGACTATGGCTACACCTTC	CASSLTHTSDYGYTF
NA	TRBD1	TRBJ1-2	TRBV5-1	TGCGCCAGCAGCCAAATGGGACAGGGGGCCGAACTTACGCTATATGGCTACACCTTC	CASSQMGQGAELTLYGYTF
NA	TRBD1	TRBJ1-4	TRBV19	TGTGCCAGTAGTCGCGACAGGGGAGGGGAAAAACTGTTTTTT	CASSRDRGGEKLFF
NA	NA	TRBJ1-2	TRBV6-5	TGTGCCAGCAGTTACTCTGGCAGGACATACGGCTACACCTTC	CASSYSGRTYGYTF
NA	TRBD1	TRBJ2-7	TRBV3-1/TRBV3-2	TGTGCCAGCAGCCAAGAGGGACAGACCTACGAGCAGTACTTC	CASSQEGQTYEQYF
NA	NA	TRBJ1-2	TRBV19	TGTGCCAGTAGTATAGATCTGGGGGCAGAGTCTGGCTACACCTTC	CASSIDLGAESGYTF
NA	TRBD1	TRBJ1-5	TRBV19	TGTGCCAGTGGGGTGGACAGGTATGATCAGCCCCAGCATTTT	CASGVDRYDQPQHF
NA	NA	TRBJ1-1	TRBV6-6	TGTGCCAGCGGGGCAAGGGAGAACACTGAAGCTTTCTTT	CASGARENTEAFF
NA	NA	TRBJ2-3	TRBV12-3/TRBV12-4	TGTGCCAGCCCCCACGGAGATACGCAGTATTTT	CASPHGDTQYF
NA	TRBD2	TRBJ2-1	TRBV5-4	TGTGCCAGCAGCTCGACTAGCGGGGGCCTCAATGAGCAGTTCTTC	CASSSTSGGLNEQFF
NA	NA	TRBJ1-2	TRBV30	TGTGCCTGGAGTGTAAGCCAGGGAGGCGGCTACACCTTC	CAWSVSQGGGYTF
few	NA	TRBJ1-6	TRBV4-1	TGCGCCAGCAGCCCCCCAGGGCCTTCACCCCTCCACTTT	CASSPPGPSPLHF
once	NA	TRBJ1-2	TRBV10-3	TGTGCCGCGCAAGGGGGGGGCAACTATGGCTACACCTTC	CAAQGGGNYGYTF
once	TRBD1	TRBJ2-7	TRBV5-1	TGCGCCAGCAGCTTTAAGGGACAGGGGCGCATTCTAGCGGAAGGAGACGAGCAGTACTTC	CASSFKGQGRILAEGDEQYF
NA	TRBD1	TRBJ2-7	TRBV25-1	TGTGCCAGCAGAGAAGGACAGGGTCCCTACGAGCAGTACTTC	CASREGQGPYEQYF
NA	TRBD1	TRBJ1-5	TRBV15	TGTGCCACCAGCACGGAGGGGGCCGCGGGCCAGCATTTT	CATSTEGAAGQHF
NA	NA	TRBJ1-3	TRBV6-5	TGTGCCAGCAGTTACGACGAACAGGGTAAAGACACCATATATTTT	CASSYDEQGKDTIYF
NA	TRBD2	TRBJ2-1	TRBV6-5	TGTGCCAGCAGTTTCGAGGCTAGCGGGAGGGAAGGTGAGCAGTTCTTC	CASSFEASGREGEQFF
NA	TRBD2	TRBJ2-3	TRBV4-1	TGCGCCAGCAGCCGCTTGGGACTAGTATCAGATACGCAGTATTTT	CASSRLGLVSDTQYF
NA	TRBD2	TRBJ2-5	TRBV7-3	TGTGCCAGCAGCTTATCCGCGGGAGCAGAGACCCAGTACTTC	CASSLSAGAETQYF
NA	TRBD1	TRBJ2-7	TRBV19	TGTGCCAGTAGTGACCTTGGGGACAGCTACGAGCAGTACTTC	CASSDLGDSYEQYF
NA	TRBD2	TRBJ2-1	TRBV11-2	TGTGCCAGCAGCCTTGGACTAGCGAGGTCGGTTGAGCAGTTCTTC	CASSLGLARSVEQFF
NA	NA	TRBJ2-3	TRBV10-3	TGTGCCATCAGTGAGTCCTTTGGAGCAGATACGCAGTATTTT	CAISESFGADTQYF
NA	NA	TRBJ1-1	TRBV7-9	TGTGCCAGCAGCTTAGTAGCAATTCGGGGTTTCTTT	CASSLVAIRGFF
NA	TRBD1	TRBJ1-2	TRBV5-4	TGTGCCAGCAGCTTGGCGGGACAGGGGGCTGGCTACACCTTC	CASSLAGQGAGYTF
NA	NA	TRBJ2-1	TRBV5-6	TGTGCCAGCAGCCTCAGACAGACCAATGAGCAGTTCTTC	CASSLRQTNEQFF